This TCR beta chain was found in a study of cytomegalovirus exposure and HLA in healthy donors. Overall study findings and caveats: A later analysis associated around 17,000 TCR beta sequences with HLA alleles at a 0.05 false discovery rate. There were three CMV-associated chains whose specificity for CMV antigens was confirmed in vitro. For most subjects, TCR beta sequences were reported to predict HLA-A and HLA-B alleles with accuracy.

To note about this clone: The antigen is unknown.

The germline V gene encodes CDR1 LNHDA and CDR2 SQIVND (reference sequence). The CDR3 consists of 14 residues. V gave up 6 bases and J gave up 6 bases, with 17 bases separating them. PCR amplification relied on 60 Vbeta primers (plus 13 Jbeta primers). Using immunoSEQ multiplex PCR, the repertoire was profiled, and TCRdb retains in-frame clones only, with some absent. This table has under 200,000 clones, approximately 80% appearing once. The chain carries TRBV19 and TRBJ1-2; D not resolved. This receptor was identified in a woman in her twenties or thirties in good health and CMV-seropositive. Sequences were obtained from PBMCs. The CDR3 protein is CASSNPERMNGYTF. CDR3 DNA: TGTGCCAGTAGCAATCCGGAGAGGATGAATGGCTACACCTTC.